Below, 13 T cell receptor beta chains from the same sample are listed, as sequenced in a study of T cells in Graves' hyperthyroidism and ophthalmopathy. Amplification of TCR beta CDR3 regions was performed using RNA transcripts as template. HTBI primers were the set used in a first-round RT-PCR of the TCR CDR3. TCRdb called the multiplex PCR reads again in MiXCR, with one record for every CDR3 protein. The data contain approximately 720,000 distinct CDR3 sequences, around 20% of them seen just once; the ten biggest clones take up over 15%. Sequencing was carried out using blood. Receptors were obtained from a woman aged 45-65 years with Graves' hyperthyroidism that later progressed to Graves' ophthalmopathy.

The chain has TRBV10-3 and TRBJ2-7, with 7 bases fitting TRBD2. This CDR3 spans 12 amino acids. J lost 5 bases, V lost 3 bases, and 1 base had no gene match. CDR1 and CDR2 (germline): ENHRY, SYGVKD. CDR3 region: CAISESGDEQYF. CDR3 coding DNA: TGTGCCATCAGTGAAAGCGGGGACGAGCAGTACTTC.

The CDR3 nucleotides are TGCAGCGGGAACGACAGGGGAGGCTACACCTTC. This sequence encodes CSGNDRGGYTF. The gene calls are TRBV29-1 and TRBJ1-2, with 8 bases lining up with TRBD1. Germline trimming cut 7 bases from V and 8 bases from J; bases unmatched to any gene: 6. The CDR3 has 11 residues. Germline loops: CDR1 SQVTM, CDR2 ANQGSEA.

The chain joins TRBV6-1 to TRBJ1-5; TRBD1 matches 7 bases. CDR3 length: 15 amino acids. V shed 6 bases and J 6 bases; nucleotides not matched to a gene: 11. CDR1 is MNHNS and CDR2 is SASEGT in the germline V gene. The CDR3 is CASSRTGFDAQPQHF. DNA for the CDR3: TGTGCCAGCAGCCGGACAGGATTCGATGCTCAGCCCCAGCATTTT.

This clonotype was counted a few times. The rearrangement links TRBV9 to TRBJ1-2, with a tentative D call TRBD1 (5 bases). Per the germline V gene, CDR1 is SGDLS and CDR2 is YYNGEE. This CDR3 comprises 14 residues. Trimming pared 3 bases from V and 6 bases from J, leaving 15 bases between. The CDR3 is CASSGPSGRHGYTF. The CDR3 DNA reads TGTGCCAGCAGCGGACCCTCAGGGCGCCATGGCTACACCTTC.

This clonotype was observed at least ten times. The genes are TRBV12-3 or TRBV12-4 and TRBJ1-6, with TRBD1 matching over 10 bases. Trimming removed 0 bases from V and 8 bases from J; junction bases left unmatched: 4. This CDR3 is 16 amino acids long. Here the CDR3 DNA reads TGTGCCAGCAGTTTAGCGTCGACAGGGGGCGATTCACCCCTCCACTTT. This gives the protein CASSLASTGGDSPLHF.

This clonotype was seen ten or more times. V gene TRBV2 combines with J gene TRBJ2-7; tentatively, D is TRBD1 (6 bases). This CDR3 has 14 amino acids. V dropped 1 base and J dropped 5 bases, with 12 bases sitting between them. Germline V CDR1 and CDR2: SNHLY, FYNNEI. DNA of the CDR3: TGTGCCAGCAGTGAAGAGAACAGGGACCACGAGCAGTACTTC. It is translated as CASSEENRDHEQYF.

This clonotype was counted only a few times. The chain links TRBV20-1 to TRBJ2-7; D gene uncertain. The CDR3 runs to 13 residues. CDR1 and CDR2 (germline): DFQATT, SNEGSKA (reference sequence). Trimming left V 6 bases short and J 3 bases short, with 15 bases between. CDR3 bases: TGCAGTGCCCTAGGGAAGGGTGTCTACGAGCAGTACTTC. Translation: CSALGKGVYEQYF.

In this sample, this clonotype turned up many times. The CDR3, as DNA: TGTGCCTGGGACAGGGGGCTTGGCAATCAGCCCCAGCATTTT. Amino acid sequence: CAWDRGLGNQPQHF. This chain uses TRBV30 with TRBJ1-5; the match to TRBD1 covers 10 bases. V lost 5 bases to trimming and J lost 2 bases; unmatched junction nucleotides: 3. CDR3 length equals 14 residues. Germline assignment: CDR1 GTSNPN and CDR2 SVGIG (reference sequence).

This clonotype was seen a few times. V is TRBV3-1 and J is TRBJ2-1, with 9 positions matching TRBD1. The CDR3 sequence is 15 residues long. Germline loops: CDR1 LGHDT, CDR2 YNNKEL (reference sequence). V lost 4 bases to trimming and J lost 6 bases; unmatched junction nucleotides: 7. This CDR3 is CASSPRTGVANEQFF. The CDR3 region has the DNA TGTGCCAGCAGCCCTCGGACAGGGGTGGCCAATGAGCAGTTCTTC.

The rearrangement uses TRBV27 and TRBJ2-3; 7 nucleotides match TRBD2. Trimming removed 4 bases from V and 0 bases from J; junction bases left unmatched: 4. Germline V CDR1 and CDR2: MNHEY, SMNVEV (reference sequence). CDR3 length equals 15 residues. As DNA, the CDR3 is TGTGCCAGCAGTTACCGGGGAGGGAGCACAGATACGCAGTATTTT. Its translation is CASSYRGGSTDTQYF.

The sample holds a few counts of this clonotype. The chain is built from TRBV20-1 and TRBJ1-1, with D perhaps matching TRBD1 (5 bases). Germline CDR1 and CDR2: DFQATT and SNEGSKA (reference sequence). Trimming removed 4 bases from V and 0 bases from J, with 15 bases in between. This CDR3 comprises 15 residues. The CDR3 sequence is CSAIRLGDLNTEAFF. The DNA for the CDR3 is TGCAGTGCTATTAGGTTGGGGGATCTGAACACTGAAGCTTTCTTT.

There are a few counts of this clonotype. This chain links TRBV6-1 with TRBJ1-1; D may be TRBD1 (5 bases). The ends were cut back, 6 bases at V and 3 bases at J, with 14 bases in the middle. Germline CDR1 MNHNS, CDR2 SASEGT. The CDR3 has 14 amino acids. The CDR3 DNA reads TGTGCCAGCAGCTACGGGGCGGGGGACACTGAAGCTTTCTTT. Translating gives CASSYGAGDTEAFF.

V and J are TRBV3-1 and TRBJ2-1; D assignment may be TRBD1 or TRBD2 (5 bases each). The CDR3 spans 15 residues. The germline V gene encodes CDR1 LGHDT and CDR2 YNNKEL (reference sequence). V was pared by 3 bases and J by 4 bases, with 13 bases between. CDR3 in amino acids: CASSQGTPLYNEQFF. In DNA, the CDR3 is TGTGCCAGCAGCCAGGGGACCCCCCTTTACAATGAGCAGTTCTTC.